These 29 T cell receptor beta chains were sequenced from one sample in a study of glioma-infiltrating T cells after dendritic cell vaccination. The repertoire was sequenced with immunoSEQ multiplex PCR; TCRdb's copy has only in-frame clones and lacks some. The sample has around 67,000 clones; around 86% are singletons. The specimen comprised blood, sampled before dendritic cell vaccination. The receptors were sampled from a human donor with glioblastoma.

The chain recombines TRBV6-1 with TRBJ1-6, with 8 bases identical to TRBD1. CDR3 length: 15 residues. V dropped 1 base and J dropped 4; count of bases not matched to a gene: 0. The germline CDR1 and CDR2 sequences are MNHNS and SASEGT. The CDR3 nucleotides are TGTGCCAGCAGTGAAGGGGACAGGTATAATTCACCCCTCCACTTT. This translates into CASSEGDRYNSPLHF.

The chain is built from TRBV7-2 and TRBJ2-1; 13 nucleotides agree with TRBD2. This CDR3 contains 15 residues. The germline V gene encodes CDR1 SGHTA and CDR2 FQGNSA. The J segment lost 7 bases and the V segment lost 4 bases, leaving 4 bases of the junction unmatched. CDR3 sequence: CASSSGLAGINEQFF. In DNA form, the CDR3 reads TGTGCCAGCAGCTCGGGACTAGCGGGGATAAATGAGCAGTTCTTC.

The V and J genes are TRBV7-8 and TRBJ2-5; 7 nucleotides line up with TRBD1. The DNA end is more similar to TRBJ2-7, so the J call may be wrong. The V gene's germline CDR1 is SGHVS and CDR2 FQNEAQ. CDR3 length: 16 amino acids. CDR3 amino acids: CASSPRGDSRMYEQYF. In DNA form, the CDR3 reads TGTGCCAGCAGCCCTCGAGGGGACAGCCGGATGTACGAGCAGTACTTC.

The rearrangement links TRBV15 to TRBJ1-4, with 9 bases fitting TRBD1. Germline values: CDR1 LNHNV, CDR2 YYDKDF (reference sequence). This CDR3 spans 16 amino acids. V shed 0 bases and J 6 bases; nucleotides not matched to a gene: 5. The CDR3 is CATSRDPGTGYEKLFF. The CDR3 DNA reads TGTGCCACCAGCAGAGATCCCGGGACAGGGTATGAAAAACTGTTTTTT. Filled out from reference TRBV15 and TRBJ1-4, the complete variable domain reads DAMVIQNPRYQVTQFGKPVTLSCSQTLNHNVMYWYQQKSSQAPKLLFHYYDKDFNNEADTPDNFQSRRPNTSFCFLDIRSPGLGDTAMYLCATSRDPGTGYEKLFFGSGTQLSVL.

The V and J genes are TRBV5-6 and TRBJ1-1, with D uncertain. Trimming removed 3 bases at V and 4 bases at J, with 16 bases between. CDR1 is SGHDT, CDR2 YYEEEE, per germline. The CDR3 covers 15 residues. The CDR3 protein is CASSWGGTSGTEAFF. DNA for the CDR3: TGTGCCAGCAGCTGGGGAGGCACCAGCGGCACTGAAGCTTTCTTT.

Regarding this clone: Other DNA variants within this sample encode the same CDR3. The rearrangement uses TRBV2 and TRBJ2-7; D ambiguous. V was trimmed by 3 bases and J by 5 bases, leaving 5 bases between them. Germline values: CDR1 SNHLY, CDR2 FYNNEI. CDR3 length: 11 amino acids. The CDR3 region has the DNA TGTGCCAGCAGTGAGCCAGACGAGCAGTACTTC. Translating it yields CASSEPDEQYF.

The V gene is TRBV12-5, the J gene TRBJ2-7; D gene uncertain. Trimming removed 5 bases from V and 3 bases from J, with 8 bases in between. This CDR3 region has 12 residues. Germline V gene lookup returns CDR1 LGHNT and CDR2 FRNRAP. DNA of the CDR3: TGTGCTAGTGGTAGCGCGATCTACGAGCAGTACTTC. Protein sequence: CASGSAIYEQYF.

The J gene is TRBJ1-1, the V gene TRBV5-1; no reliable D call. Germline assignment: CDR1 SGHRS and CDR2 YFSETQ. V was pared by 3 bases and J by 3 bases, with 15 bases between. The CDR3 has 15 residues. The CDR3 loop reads CASSSDRELDTEAFF. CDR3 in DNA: TGCGCCAGCAGCTCAGATCGGGAATTGGACACTGAAGCTTTCTTT.

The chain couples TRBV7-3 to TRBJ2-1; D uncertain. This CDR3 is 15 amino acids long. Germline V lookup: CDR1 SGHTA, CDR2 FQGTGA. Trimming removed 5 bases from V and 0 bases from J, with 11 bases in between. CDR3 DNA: TGTGCCAGCAGCGCCTTAGTATCCTCCTACAATGAGCAGTTCTTC. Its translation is CASSALVSSYNEQFF.

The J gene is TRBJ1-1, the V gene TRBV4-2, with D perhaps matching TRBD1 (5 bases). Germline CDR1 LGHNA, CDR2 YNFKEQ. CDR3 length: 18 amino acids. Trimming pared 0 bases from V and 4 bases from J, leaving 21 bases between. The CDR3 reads CASSQDLGGVVGPTEAFF. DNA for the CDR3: TGTGCCAGCAGCCAAGATCTGGGGGGGGTAGTAGGTCCCACTGAAGCTTTCTTT.

The CDR3: CASSLGATDTQYF. For the CDR3, the DNA is TGTGCCAGCAGCTTGGGGGCCACAGATACGCAGTATTTT. The chain links TRBV5-6 to TRBJ2-3; D gene ambiguous. CDR1 and CDR2 (germline): SGHDT, YYEEEE. The CDR3 loop spans 13 amino acids. Trimming cost V 0 bases and J 2 bases, with 4 bases left between them.

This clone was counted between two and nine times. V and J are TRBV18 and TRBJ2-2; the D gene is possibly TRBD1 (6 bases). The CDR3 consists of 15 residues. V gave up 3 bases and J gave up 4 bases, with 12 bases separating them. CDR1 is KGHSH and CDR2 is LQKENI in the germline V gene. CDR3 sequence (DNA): TGTGCCAGCTCACCCCGGGACACCGTCACCGGGGAGCTGTTTTTT. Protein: CASSPRDTVTGELFF.

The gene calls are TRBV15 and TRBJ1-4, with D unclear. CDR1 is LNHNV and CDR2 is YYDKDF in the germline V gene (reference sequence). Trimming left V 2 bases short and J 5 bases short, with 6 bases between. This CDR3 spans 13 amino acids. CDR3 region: CATSRQSNEKLFF. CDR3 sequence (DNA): TGTGCCACCAGCAGACAGTCCAATGAAAAACTGTTTTTT.

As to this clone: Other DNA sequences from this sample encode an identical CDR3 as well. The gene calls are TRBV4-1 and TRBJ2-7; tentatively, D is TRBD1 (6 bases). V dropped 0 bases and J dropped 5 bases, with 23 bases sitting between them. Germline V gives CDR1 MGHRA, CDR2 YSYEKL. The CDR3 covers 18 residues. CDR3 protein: CASSQESRGTGEVHEQYF. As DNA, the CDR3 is TGCGCCAGCAGCCAAGAGTCCAGGGGCACCGGCGAGGTCCACGAGCAGTACTTC.

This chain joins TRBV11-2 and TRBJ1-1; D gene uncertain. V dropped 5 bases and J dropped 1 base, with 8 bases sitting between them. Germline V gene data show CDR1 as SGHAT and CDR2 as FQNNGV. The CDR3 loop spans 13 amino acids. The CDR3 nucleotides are TGTGCCAGCAGCCTCGCACAGAACACTGAAGCTTTCTTT. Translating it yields CASSLAQNTEAFF.

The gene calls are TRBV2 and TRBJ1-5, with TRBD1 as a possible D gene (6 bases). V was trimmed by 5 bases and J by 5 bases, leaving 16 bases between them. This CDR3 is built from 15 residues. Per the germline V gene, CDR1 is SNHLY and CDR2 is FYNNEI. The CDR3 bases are TGTGCCAGCAGTTTAACAGGGCAAGGGGATCAGCCCCAGCATTTT. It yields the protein CASSLTGQGDQPQHF.

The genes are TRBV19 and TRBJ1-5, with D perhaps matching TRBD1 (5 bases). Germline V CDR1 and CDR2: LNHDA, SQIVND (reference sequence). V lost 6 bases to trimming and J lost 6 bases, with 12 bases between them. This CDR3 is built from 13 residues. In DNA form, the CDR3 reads TGTGCCAGTAGAGGGGCATCTACTCAGCCCCAGCATTTT. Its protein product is CASRGASTQPQHF.

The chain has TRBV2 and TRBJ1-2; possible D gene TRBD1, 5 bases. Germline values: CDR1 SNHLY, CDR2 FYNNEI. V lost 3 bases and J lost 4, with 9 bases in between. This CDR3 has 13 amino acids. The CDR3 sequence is CASSEEGTYGYTF. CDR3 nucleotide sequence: TGTGCCAGCAGTGAGGAGGGGACCTATGGCTACACCTTC.

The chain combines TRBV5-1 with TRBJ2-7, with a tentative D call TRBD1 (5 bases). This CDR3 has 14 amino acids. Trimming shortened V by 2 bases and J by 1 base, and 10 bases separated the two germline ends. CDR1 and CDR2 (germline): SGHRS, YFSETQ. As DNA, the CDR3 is TGCGCCAGCAGCTTTCAGGGTCAGTCCTACGAGCAGTACTTC. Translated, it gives CASSFQGQSYEQYF.

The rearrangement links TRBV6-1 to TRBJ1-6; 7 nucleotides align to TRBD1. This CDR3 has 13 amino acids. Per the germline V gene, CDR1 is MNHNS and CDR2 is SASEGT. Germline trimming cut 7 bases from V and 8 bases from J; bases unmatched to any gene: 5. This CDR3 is CASTGQEDSPLHF. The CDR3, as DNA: TGTGCCAGCACCGGACAGGAGGATTCACCCCTCCACTTT.

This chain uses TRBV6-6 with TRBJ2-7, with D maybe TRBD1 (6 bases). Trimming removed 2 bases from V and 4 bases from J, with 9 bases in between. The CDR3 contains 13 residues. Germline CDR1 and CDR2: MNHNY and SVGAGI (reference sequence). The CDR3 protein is CASSYPQGYEQYF. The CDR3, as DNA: TGTGCCAGCAGTTACCCACAGGGTTACGAGCAGTACTTC.

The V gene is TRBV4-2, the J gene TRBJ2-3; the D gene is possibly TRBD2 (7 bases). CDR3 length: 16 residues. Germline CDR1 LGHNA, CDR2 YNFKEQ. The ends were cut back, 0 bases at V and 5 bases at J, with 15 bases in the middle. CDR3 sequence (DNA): TGTGCCAGCAGCCAAGATAGCTCGGGGGGCGTAGATACGCAGTATTTT. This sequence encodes CASSQDSSGGVDTQYF.

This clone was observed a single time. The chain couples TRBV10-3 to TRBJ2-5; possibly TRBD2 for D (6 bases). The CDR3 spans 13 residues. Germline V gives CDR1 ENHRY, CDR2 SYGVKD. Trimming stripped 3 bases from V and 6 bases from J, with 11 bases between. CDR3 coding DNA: TGTGCCATCAGTGAAGGGCGGGGTCAGACCCAGTACTTC. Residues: CAISEGRGQTQYF.

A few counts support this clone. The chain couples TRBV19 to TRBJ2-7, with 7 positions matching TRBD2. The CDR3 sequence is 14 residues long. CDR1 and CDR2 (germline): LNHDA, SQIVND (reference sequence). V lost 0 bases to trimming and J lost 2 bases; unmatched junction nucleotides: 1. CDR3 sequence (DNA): TGTGCCAGTAGTATAGATGGGACTACCTACGAGCAGTACTTC. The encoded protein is CASSIDGTTYEQYF.

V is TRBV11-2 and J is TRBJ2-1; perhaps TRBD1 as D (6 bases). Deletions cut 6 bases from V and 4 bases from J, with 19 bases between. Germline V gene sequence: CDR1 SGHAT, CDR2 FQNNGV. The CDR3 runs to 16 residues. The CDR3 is CASSPNAGTRYNEQFF. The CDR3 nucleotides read TGTGCCAGCAGTCCTAACGCCGGGACACGTTACAATGAGCAGTTCTTC.

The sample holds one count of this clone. The chain's CDR3 is CASSSTGPNYGYTF. Here the CDR3 DNA reads TGCGCCAGCAGCTCTACAGGGCCCAACTATGGCTACACCTTC. The chain links TRBV5-1 to TRBJ1-2; weak D call: TRBD1 (6 bases). Germline values: CDR1 SGHRS, CDR2 YFSETQ. The CDR3 has 14 amino acids. Trimming removed 3 bases from V and 2 bases from J, with 11 bases in between.

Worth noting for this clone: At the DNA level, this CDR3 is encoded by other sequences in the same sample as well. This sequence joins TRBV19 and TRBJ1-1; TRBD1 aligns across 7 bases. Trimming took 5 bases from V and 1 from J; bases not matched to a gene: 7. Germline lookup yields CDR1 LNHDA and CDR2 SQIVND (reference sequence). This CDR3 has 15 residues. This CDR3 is CASSETGQGNTEAFF. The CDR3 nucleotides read TGTGCCAGTAGTGAGACAGGGCAGGGGAACACTGAAGCTTTCTTT. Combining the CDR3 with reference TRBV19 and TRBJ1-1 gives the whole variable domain DGGITQSPKYLFRKEGQNVTLSCEQNLNHDAMYWYRQDPGQGLRLIYYSQIVNDFQKGDIAEGYSVSREKKESFPLTVTSAQKNPTAFYLCASSETGQGNTEAFFGQGTRLTVV.

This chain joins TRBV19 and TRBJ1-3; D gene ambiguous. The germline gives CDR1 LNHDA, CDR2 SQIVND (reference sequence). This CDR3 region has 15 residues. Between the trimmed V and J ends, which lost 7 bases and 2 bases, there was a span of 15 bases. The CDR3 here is CASNNAEGTGNTIYF. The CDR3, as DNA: TGTGCCAGTAACAACGCGGAAGGAACTGGAAACACCATATATTTT.

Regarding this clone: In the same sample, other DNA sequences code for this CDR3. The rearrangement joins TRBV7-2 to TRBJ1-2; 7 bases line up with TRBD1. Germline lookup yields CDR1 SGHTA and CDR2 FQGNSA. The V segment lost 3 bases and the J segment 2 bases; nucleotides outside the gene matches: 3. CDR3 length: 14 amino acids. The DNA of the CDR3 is TGTGCCAGCAGCTTGGGACAGAACAACTATGGCTACACCTTC. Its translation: CASSLGQNNYGYTF.